The source of this T cell receptor beta chain is a study of graft-versus-host responses after intestinal transplantation. The germline V gene has CDR1 SGHDT and CDR2 YYEEEE. Between the trimmed V and J ends, which lost 1 base and 4 bases, there was a span of 3 bases. The CDR3 is made up of 11 amino acids. Sequencing used immunoSEQ multiplex PCR; TCRdb keeps in-frame clones, though not all of them. The sample holds 6,500 to 9,000 clones, over 25% seen once. This clone is medium-sized by share. This sequence joins TRBV5-6 and TRBJ2-7, with D unclear. The origin of this receptor is a human patient who received an intestinal transplant. The sequences come from alloreactive CD4+ T cells from a mixed lymphocyte reaction culture, collected before intestinal transplant. Subset indicated: CFSE-low proliferating T cells sorted from approximately six-day pre-transplant mixed lymphocyte reaction (GvH or HvG direction). The CDR3 region has the DNA TGTGCCAGCAGCTTGCATTACGAGCAGTACTTC. It codes for CASSLHYEQYF.